This T cell receptor beta chain was recorded in a study of cytomegalovirus exposure and HLA in healthy donors (dated by TCRdb to between 2016 and 2019). With respect to the entire study: According to a later analysis, one platform produced both the roughly 110 validation repertoires and the 550 to 800 repertoires of the first cohort. The study aimed to test whether cataloging public T cell receptors could reveal signatures of past pathogen exposure. Along with the approximately 650-subject first cohort, a separate validation cohort of about 110 different subjects was used. The study combined high-throughput TCR immunosequencing, statistical association of individual TCRs with disease status, and machine learning to predict cytomegalovirus infection status. Paper-wide results and their limitations: In the study, around 150 TCR beta chains were listed as associated with cytomegalovirus. According to the authors, the approach could potentially be generalized to other disease states and immunological phenotypes. Of the cluster scores, 85% to 95% were above 0 in a later analysis, which found that TCRs clustered in the first cohort also tended to co-occur in the 110 or so validation repertoires. Cytomegalovirus status was reported to be diagnosed by the classifier with high specificity and sensitivity in both the original and validation cohorts. While some public TCRs were present in many individuals, most TCR sequences turned up only very rarely across donors. All 120 or so repertoires were used to score co-occurrence in the validation cohort in a later analysis, because that analysis had no HLA typing for the cohort. Three of the identified cytomegalovirus-associated TCR beta chains were confirmed in vitro to be specific for cytomegalovirus antigens.

Of note for this clone: Its cognate antigen has yet to be identified. No clone much larger than this one lies a single base away; base qualities are absent.

The CDR1 and CDR2 encoded by the germline V gene (reference sequence) are DFQATT and SNEGSKA. Inclusive of the bounding cysteine and phenylalanine, the CDR3 is 11 residues long. CDR3 DNA only is kept here, 33 bases in frame from base 1. Deletion took 0 bases off V and 11 bases off J, with a span of 7 bases between the germline ends. The protocol used for the library was the immunoSEQ multiplex PCR assay. For the original study's pipeline: To diagnose cytomegalovirus status from the catalog of TCR beta chain sequences, a statistical classification framework was built. Here the immuneACCESS table is served through TCRdb, limited to in-frame sequences with V and J called. Missing clones are a known gap in these copies; in checked studies unresolved V genes cover under half, and the rest lacks a known reason. V, J and clone size reflect that table, while D and trimming were determined from the DNA. Here the sample has 150,000 to 180,000 clones; about 86% occur a single time. Together, the top ten hold about 2.2% of the sample.

Separate from the roughly 700-subject first cohort, the validation cohort of roughly 110 subjects was the group to which the donors belonged. The source material was PBMCs. The clonotype was recovered from a human donor in good health. Here the chain combines TRBV20-1 and TRBJ1-4, and TRBD1 may be the D gene, going by 5 matching bases. The CDR3 corresponds to CSAREDSKLFF. The nucleotides read TGCAGTGCTAGAGAAGACAGTAAACTGTTTTTT.